These 7 T cell receptor beta chains were sequenced from one sample in a study of T cell responses to AZD1222 COVID-19 vaccine. Some clones are missing from TCRdb's copy, which holds only in-frame ones; the method was immunoSEQ multiplex PCR. This sample carries roughly 190,000 clones, 91% of them seen once, and the ten largest clones take 3% to 3.5%. The sequencing used peripheral blood, collected 28 days after the second AZD1222 dose. These receptors all come from an adult who received the AZD1222 COVID-19 vaccine.

The CDR3 loop is CASSLGPSGGQETQYF. The CDR3 DNA follows: TGTGCCAGCAGCTTAGGACCTTCGGGAGGCCAAGAGACCCAGTACTTC. The genes are TRBV7-8 and TRBJ2-5; 7 positions agree with TRBD2. The CDR3 extends over 16 amino acids. Germline trimming cut 1 base from V and 1 base from J; bases unmatched to any gene: 6. The V gene's germline CDR1 is SGHVS and CDR2 FQNEAQ.

The chain couples TRBV6-2 or TRBV6-3 to TRBJ1-3, with a tentative D call TRBD1 (5 bases). The V gene's germline CDR1 is MNHEY and CDR2 SVGEGT. Trimming left V 4 bases short and J 0 bases short, with 13 bases between. The CDR3 runs 16 residues. The DNA of the CDR3 is TGTGCCAGCAGTTTCGCGGGGCTGAGCTCTGGAAACACCATATATTTT. Protein product: CASSFAGLSSGNTIYF.

The chain employs TRBV9 and TRBJ1-1; TRBD1 matches 7 bases. The V gene's germline CDR1 is SGDLS and CDR2 YYNGEE. The CDR3 spans 15 residues. The J segment lost 1 base and the V segment lost 2 bases, leaving 5 bases of the junction unmatched. CDR3 in amino acids: CASSVGYRGNTEAFF. CDR3 coding DNA: TGTGCCAGCAGCGTGGGGTACAGGGGGAACACTGAAGCTTTCTTT.

The rearrangement uses TRBV5-1 and TRBJ2-7; maybe TRBD2 (5 bases). This CDR3 is 15 amino acids long. V was clipped by 0 bases and J by 6 bases, with 16 bases between them. Germline CDR1 is SGHRS and CDR2 is YFSETQ. CDR3 sequence (DNA): TGCGCCAGCAGCTTGGACGGCGGGTGGGGAGTCGAGCAGTACTTC. It specifies CASSLDGGWGVEQYF.

The chain is built from TRBV5-1 and TRBJ2-1; 8 positions agree with TRBD2. The CDR3 extends over 15 amino acids. Germline CDR1 reads SGHRS; CDR2 reads YFSETQ. V lost 3 bases, J lost 6 bases, and 8 bases stayed unmatched. CDR3 coding DNA: TGCGCCAGCAGCTCGGTAGCGGGAATCCCCAATGAGCAGTTCTTC. Its translation: CASSSVAGIPNEQFF.

The V and J genes are TRBV9 and TRBJ2-5; D remains ambiguous. The CDR3 covers 16 residues. Germline lookup yields CDR1 SGDLS and CDR2 YYNGEE. Trimming stripped 2 bases from V and 5 bases from J, with 19 bases between. The CDR3 sequence is CASSVGPTPSRETQYF. CDR3 DNA: TGTGCCAGCAGCGTCGGACCAACCCCTTCCCGGGAGACCCAGTACTTC.

This rearrangement joins TRBV30 to TRBJ2-1; a weak D match, TRBD2 (7 bases). Per germline, CDR1 GTSNPN and CDR2 SVGIG (reference sequence). This CDR3 has 18 residues. V gave up 0 bases and J gave up 2 bases, with 20 bases separating them. The CDR3 protein is CAWSVLGGERGTYNEQFF. CDR3 DNA: TGTGCCTGGAGTGTTCTAGGGGGGGAGCGGGGAACCTACAATGAGCAGTTCTTC.